A single sample gave rise to the 16 T cell receptor beta chains below, sequenced in a study of PD-L1 blockade in urothelial cancer. TCRdb's table, derived via immunoSEQ multiplex PCR, lists solely in-frame clones and lacks some. The table records about 83,000 clones, about 85% of them present only once. Sequences were derived from PBMCs, sampled around atezolizumab (anti-PD-L1) treatment. The receptor set was obtained from a woman in her 70s with urothelial cancer.

The genes are TRBV7-9 and TRBJ2-2; 8 nucleotides agree with TRBD1. The CDR3 extends over 17 amino acids. The V segment lost 5 bases and the J segment 5 bases; nucleotides outside the gene matches: 13. Germline V CDR1 and CDR2: SEHNR, FQNEAQ (reference sequence). The CDR3 coding sequence is TGTGCCAGCAGCCTACCTCGGACAGGGAGACTAACCGGGGAGCTGTTTTTT. Protein product: CASSLPRTGRLTGELFF.

This chain connects TRBV5-8 to TRBJ2-5; 8 bases align to TRBD2. The CDR3 consists of 17 residues. Unmatched junction bases numbered 8, after V lost 0 bases and J lost 1 base. The germline gives CDR1 SGHTS, CDR2 YDEGEE. CDR3: CASSLVPAGDVQETQYF. The CDR3 coding sequence is TGTGCCAGCAGCTTGGTACCAGCGGGGGACGTCCAAGAGACCCAGTACTTC. Using reference TRBV5-8 and TRBJ2-5 for the parts outside the CDR3, the full variable domain is EAGVTQSPTHLIKTRGQQATLRCSPISGHTSVYWYQQALGLGLQFLLWYDEGEERNRGNFPPRFSGRQFPNYSSELNVNALELEDSALYLCASSLVPAGDVQETQYFGPGTRLLVL.

This chain uses TRBV5-4 with TRBJ2-2, with 9 bases aligning to TRBD1. CDR1 and CDR2 from the germline V gene are SGHNT and YYREEE (reference sequence). The CDR3 has 16 amino acids. Trimming at V came to 4 bases and at J to 7 bases, leaving 11 bases not matched to a gene. CDR3 amino acids: CASSVGGQGKGGELFF. The CDR3 region has the DNA TGTGCCAGCAGCGTGGGGGGACAGGGAAAAGGCGGGGAGCTGTTTTTT. The full variable domain, rest sourced from reference TRBV5-4 and TRBJ2-2, is ETGVTQSPTHLIKTRGQQVTLRCSSQSGHNTVSWYQQALGQGPQFIFQYYREEENGRGNFPPRFSGLQFPNYSSELNVNALELDDSALYLCASSVGGQGKGGELFFGEGSRLTVL.

The chain links TRBV6-1 to TRBJ2-5; 9 bases match TRBD1. CDR1 and CDR2 from the germline V gene are MNHNS and SASEGT. The junction had 5 bases not matched to a gene; V was cut back by 4 bases and J by 5 bases. The length of the CDR3 is 14 residues. The CDR3 DNA reads TGTGCCAGCAGTGCAGGACAGGGGTGGGAGACCCAGTACTTC. This gives the protein CASSAGQGWETQYF.

V and J are TRBV27 and TRBJ2-7; perhaps TRBD2 as D (6 bases). CDR1 and CDR2 from the germline V gene are MNHEY and SMNVEV (reference sequence). The CDR3 covers 12 residues. V dropped 8 bases and J dropped 9 bases, with 17 bases sitting between them. The CDR3 sequence: CASRKFGGVQYF. CDR3 nucleotides: TGTGCCAGCCGAAAGTTCGGGGGAGTGCAGTACTTC.

The chain carries TRBV13 and TRBJ2-7; 10 positions match TRBD1. Looked up from germline, CDR1 is PRHDT and CDR2 is FYEKMQ (reference sequence). The CDR3 consists of 14 residues. V lost 2 bases and J lost 5; bases outside the gene matches: 3. CDR3 residues: CASSLRTGGDEQYF. The CDR3 DNA follows: TGTGCCAGCAGCTTACGGACAGGGGGAGACGAGCAGTACTTC.

This clone has only one observation. This chain joins TRBV6-5 and TRBJ2-7; 11 bases match TRBD1. V dropped 5 bases and J dropped 2; count of bases not matched to a gene: 5. The CDR3 has 15 amino acids. CDR1 is MNHEY, CDR2 SVGAGI, per germline. The CDR3 DNA is TGTGCCAGCAGTCAAGGACAGGGGGCAACCTACGAGCAGTACTTC. It codes for CASSQGQGATYEQYF.

This sequence joins TRBV7-2 and TRBJ2-1; TRBD2 matches 10 bases. The CDR3 spans 14 residues. V lost 4 bases to trimming and J lost 7 bases; unmatched junction nucleotides: 4. Germline CDR1 SGHTA, CDR2 FQGNSA. CDR3: CASSWTSGPNEQFF. CDR3 DNA: TGTGCCAGCAGCTGGACTAGCGGACCAAATGAGCAGTTCTTC.

CDR3 in amino acids: CASSYTKNTEAFF. The CDR3 bases are TGTGCCAGCAGTTACACTAAGAACACTGAAGCTTTCTTT. The chain couples TRBV6-6 to TRBJ1-1, with D unresolved. CDR1 and CDR2 from the germline V gene are MNHNY and SVGAGI (reference sequence). The CDR3 is made up of 13 amino acids. Trimming pared 2 bases from V and 1 base from J, leaving 5 bases between.

V is TRBV9 and J is TRBJ2-1; 9 bases are shared with TRBD2. The V segment lost 4 bases and the J segment 2 bases; nucleotides outside the gene matches: 7. This CDR3 has 16 residues. Germline V gene lookup returns CDR1 SGDLS and CDR2 YYNGEE. CDR3 coding DNA: TGTGCCAGCAGCCAGCCTAGCGGGAACCCCTACAATGAGCAGTTCTTC. Its protein is CASSQPSGNPYNEQFF. Looking up the rest from reference TRBV9 and TRBJ2-1 gives the full variable domain: DSGVTQTPKHLITATGQRVTLRCSPRSGDLSVYWYQQSLDQGLQFLIQYYNGEERAKGNILERFSAQQFPDLHSELNLSSLELGDSALYFCASSQPSGNPYNEQFFGPGTRLTVL.

The chain is built from TRBV2 and TRBJ2-5; 13 nucleotides align to TRBD2. CDR1 and CDR2 (germline): SNHLY, FYNNEI. V shed 10 bases and J 5 bases; nucleotides not matched to a gene: 4. This CDR3 region has 13 residues. The CDR3 here is CAITSGRVETQYF. The CDR3 DNA follows: TGTGCCATCACTAGCGGGAGGGTCGAGACCCAGTACTTC.

This clone has a single count. The chain couples TRBV12-5 to TRBJ1-1; 8 bases fit TRBD1. Germline CDR1 reads LGHNT; CDR2 reads FRNRAP. The CDR3 loop spans 15 amino acids. The V and J ends lost 6 bases and 0 bases, in that order; junction bases with no gene match: 6. The CDR3 is CASGPGTGVNTEAFF. In nucleotides, the CDR3 is TGTGCTAGTGGCCCCGGGACAGGAGTGAACACTGAAGCTTTCTTT.

The V call is TRBV27, the J call TRBJ1-1; D not resolved. V was shortened by 9 bases and J by 1 base, with 12 bases between the two germline ends. Germline V gene data show CDR1 as MNHEY and CDR2 as SMNVEV (reference sequence). CDR3 size: 13 residues. The CDR3 nucleotides are TGTGCCAGTAGGGAGACGTGGAACACTGAAGCTTTCTTT. Translated, it gives CASRETWNTEAFF.

J is TRBJ2-2 and V is TRBV6-5, with 7 nucleotides matching TRBD1. There are 13 residues in the CDR3. CDR1 is MNHEY, CDR2 SVGAGI, per germline. J lost 6 bases, V lost 7 bases, and 5 bases had no gene match. CDR3 in amino acids: CASNAGTAGELFF. The DNA of the CDR3 is TGTGCCAGCAACGCCGGGACAGCCGGGGAGCTGTTTTTT.

This clone was picked up one time. The same CDR3 is also encoded by other DNA sequences in this sample. The chain employs TRBV5-1 and TRBJ2-1; TRBD2 matches 11 bases. CDR3 length: 16 amino acids. Germline CDR1 SGHRS, CDR2 YFSETQ. The V segment lost 0 bases and the J segment 4 bases; nucleotides outside the gene matches: 3. CDR3 region: CASSLGGTSGYNEQFF. CDR3 DNA sequence: TGCGCCAGCAGCTTGGGCGGGACTAGCGGATACAATGAGCAGTTCTTC.

The chain joins TRBV2 to TRBJ2-1, with D possibly being TRBD1 (6 bases). CDR1 and CDR2 (germline): SNHLY, FYNNEI. There are 14 residues in the CDR3. With 8 bases removed from V and 4 bases from J, the gap between germline ends came to 15 bases. The DNA of the CDR3 is TGTGCCAGCCACCATTTTCAGGGGTACAATGAGCAGTTCTTC. Protein: CASHHFQGYNEQFF.